These 8 T cell receptor beta chains were sequenced from one sample in a study of blood T cell repertoires in COVID-19. Measured with immunoSEQ multiplex PCR; TCRdb has only the in-frame clones, and not every one. The repertoire holds a few hundred thousand clones, with around 84% as singletons. The sequenced material came from peripheral blood. The receptor set was obtained from a man aged 50 to 60 who had recovered from COVID-19.

V usage is TRBV9 and J usage is TRBJ2-7; D perhaps matches TRBD2 (8 bases). Germline V CDR1 and CDR2: SGDLS, YYNGEE. The length of the CDR3 is 16 residues. V was shortened by 0 bases and J by 2 bases, with 15 bases between the two germline ends. The CDR3 protein is CASSVGGTAGAYEQYF. The CDR3 coding sequence is TGTGCCAGCAGCGTAGGTGGGACAGCGGGAGCCTACGAGCAGTACTTC.

The chain is built from TRBV5-1 and TRBJ1-1; D possibly corresponds to TRBD1 (5 bases). V shed 4 bases and J shed 1 base, with 8 bases lying between them. Germline V gives CDR1 SGHRS, CDR2 YFSETQ. The CDR3 totals 13 residues. The CDR3 nucleotides read TGCGCCAGCAGCGTCGGACAGAACACTGAAGCTTTCTTT. Translating it yields CASSVGQNTEAFF.

The gene calls are TRBV6-6 and TRBJ2-1; tentatively, D is TRBD2 (5 bases). CDR3 length: 12 amino acids. Germline V gene lookup returns CDR1 MNHNY and CDR2 SVGAGI (reference sequence). The V end was cut by 5 bases, the J end by 4 bases, with 6 bases between. This chain's CDR3 is CASSRTYNEQFF. In DNA, the CDR3 is TGTGCCAGCAGTCGGACTTACAATGAGCAGTTCTTC.

J is TRBJ1-5 and V is TRBV28; D might be TRBD1 (5 bases). The CDR3 runs 13 residues. Trimming left V 6 bases short and J 10 bases short, with 16 bases between. Germline CDR1 reads MDHEN; CDR2 reads SYDVKM. CDR3 in amino acids: CASSLGGNKPQHF. CDR3 sequence (DNA): TGTGCCAGCAGCCTCGGGGGGAATAAACCCCAGCATTTT.

The rearrangement joins TRBV6-5 to TRBJ2-7; 9 bases line up with TRBD1. Germline V lookup: CDR1 MNHEY, CDR2 SVGAGI. The CDR3 loop spans 14 amino acids. After removal of 2 bases from V and 4 bases from J, the junction contained 3 bases not matched to a gene. The chain's CDR3 is CASSYATGGYEQYF. CDR3 DNA: TGTGCCAGCAGTTACGCGACAGGGGGATACGAGCAGTACTTC.

The V and J genes are TRBV27 and TRBJ2-7; perhaps TRBD1 as D (6 bases). The CDR3 extends over 14 amino acids. The V gene lost 6 bases and the J gene lost 4 bases, with 16 bases spanning the gap. The germline gives CDR1 MNHEY, CDR2 SMNVEV (reference sequence). CDR3 sequence (DNA): TGTGCCAGCAGCCCCCAGGGGCCCCTTTACGAGCAGTACTTC. It codes for CASSPQGPLYEQYF.

This chain joins TRBV15 and TRBJ1-5; 7 bases match TRBD1. J was trimmed by 0 bases and V by 6 bases; bases with no gene match: 5. CDR3 size: 15 residues. Germline V gene data show CDR1 as LNHNV and CDR2 as YYDKDF (reference sequence). CDR3 loop: CATSVTGNSNQPQHF. In nucleotides, the CDR3 is TGTGCCACCAGTGTGACAGGGAATAGCAATCAGCCCCAGCATTTT.

This rearrangement joins TRBV5-1 to TRBJ2-1, with 7 bases identical to TRBD2. The CDR3 is 15 residues long. The J segment lost 5 bases and the V segment lost 4 bases, leaving 9 bases of the junction unmatched. Germline lookup yields CDR1 SGHRS and CDR2 YFSETQ. The CDR3 bases are TGCGCCAGCAGCCGAGTGCCTAGCGGTAACAATGAGCAGTTCTTC. Translated, it gives CASSRVPSGNNEQFF.